This T cell receptor (beta chain) was found in a study of patients and donors after allogeneic stem cell transplantation. This clonotype was recorded many times. Germline-derived CDR1 and CDR2 are LGHDT and YNNKEL (reference sequence). Trimming pared 9 bases from V and 1 base from J, leaving 9 bases between. This CDR3 has 12 residues. TCRdb ran MiXCR on the RT-PCR reads and lists one entry per CDR3 protein. Here the sample spans some 230,000 distinct CDR3 sequences, roughly an eighth being singletons. Input material: blood, either unsorted or a sorted T cell fraction (not recorded which). The rearrangement uses TRBV3-1 and TRBJ1-1; tentatively, D is TRBD1 (5 bases). The sequence came from a human donor who was either an allogeneic HSCT recipient or a stem cell or donor lymphocyte infusion donor (not recorded which). It is not recorded whose cells these are; they may come from a transplant donor. The DNA of the CDR3 is TGTGCCAGTCAGACAGCGAACACTGAAGCTTTCTTT. Translating it yields CASQTANTEAFF.